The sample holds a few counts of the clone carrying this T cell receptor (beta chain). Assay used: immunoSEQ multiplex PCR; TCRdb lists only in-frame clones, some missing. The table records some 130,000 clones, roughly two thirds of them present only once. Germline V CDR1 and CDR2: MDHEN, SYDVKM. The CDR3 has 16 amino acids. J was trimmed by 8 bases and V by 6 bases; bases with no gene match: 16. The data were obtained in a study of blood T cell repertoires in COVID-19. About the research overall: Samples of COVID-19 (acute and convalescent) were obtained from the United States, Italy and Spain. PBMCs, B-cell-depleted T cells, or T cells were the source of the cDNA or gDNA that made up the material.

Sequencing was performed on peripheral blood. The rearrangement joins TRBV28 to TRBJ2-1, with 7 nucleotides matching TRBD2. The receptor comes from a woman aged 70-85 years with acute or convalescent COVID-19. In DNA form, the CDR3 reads TGTGCCAGCAGCTTCCAATTGACGGCGGGAGAATATGAGCAGTTCTTC. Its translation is CASSFQLTAGEYEQFF.